This is a list of T cell receptor beta chains from one sample in a study of CD8+CD57+ T cells in acquired aplastic anemia. Each CDR3 protein gets one entry after TCRdb re-called the reads with MiXCR. The sample includes a few hundred thousand distinct CDR3 sequences, roughly 68% of them seen just once. Sequenced input: sorted CD4+, CD8+, or CD8+CD57+ T cells (not recorded which) from PBMCs. These receptor sequences come from a human donor in good health, serving as a control. Each CDR3 is given with its conserved first and last residue. Fields, in order: V gene, J gene, CDR3 protein.

V gene: TRBV14; J gene: TRBJ2-3; CDR3 protein: CASSQELAGREAKYF
V gene: TRBV7-2; J gene: TRBJ2-7; CDR3 protein: CASSEGGATYEQYF
V gene: TRBV20-1; J gene: TRBJ2-7; CDR3 protein: CSAIDSYEQYF
V gene: TRBV5-1; J gene: TRBJ2-2; CDR3 protein: CASSLVGNRELFF
V gene: TRBV18; J gene: TRBJ2-3; CDR3 protein: CASSPLGQALSTDTQYF
V gene: TRBV2; J gene: TRBJ2-7; CDR3 protein: CASSGQGGRYEQYF
V gene: TRBV6-5; J gene: TRBJ2-7; CDR3 protein: CASSYSRDDGWFYEQYF
V gene: TRBV12-3/TRBV12-4; J gene: TRBJ2-7; CDR3 protein: CASSSAPDGSYEQYF
V gene: TRBV7-2; J gene: NA; CDR3 protein: CASSAGRSNKQYF
V gene: TRBV2; J gene: TRBJ1-2; CDR3 protein: CASRGSRRGYTF
V gene: TRBV6-5; J gene: TRBJ2-1; CDR3 protein: CASSSGQGASYNEQFF
V gene: TRBV7-2; J gene: TRBJ1-5; CDR3 protein: CASSLEGQGRQPQHF
V gene: TRBV5-4; J gene: TRBJ1-2; CDR3 protein: CASSRQGGYTF
V gene: TRBV7-3; J gene: TRBJ2-7; CDR3 protein: CASSVSRTSYAPYF
V gene: TRBV6-5; J gene: TRBJ2-7; CDR3 protein: CASSYGGNEQYF
V gene: TRBV10-3; J gene: TRBJ2-1; CDR3 protein: CASSATGEQFF
V gene: TRBV10-3; J gene: TRBJ2-7; CDR3 protein: CAINTGTGDEQYF
V gene: TRBV24-1; J gene: TRBJ1-2; CDR3 protein: CATSDRTGYYGYTF
V gene: TRBV9; J gene: TRBJ1-6; CDR3 protein: CASSVGEGVKYSPLHF
V gene: TRBV30; J gene: TRBJ2-7; CDR3 protein: CAWSEGNLRGQYF
V gene: TRBV7-2; J gene: TRBJ2-3; CDR3 protein: CASSLADRDFATQYF
V gene: TRBV20-1; J gene: TRBJ1-2; CDR3 protein: CSARSGYSNF
V gene: TRBV5-1; J gene: TRBJ1-4; CDR3 protein: CASSSSTGGSVEKLFF
V gene: TRBV30; J gene: TRBJ1-2; CDR3 protein: CAWSVDRRTGYTF
V gene: TRBV19; J gene: TRBJ1-1; CDR3 protein: CASSIPPGEAFF
V gene: TRBV30; J gene: TRBJ1-1; CDR3 protein: CAWTNRGDTEAFF
V gene: TRBV28; J gene: TRBJ1-1; CDR3 protein: CASVSAFHAEAFF
V gene: TRBV15; J gene: TRBJ1-4; CDR3 protein: CATARSATNEKLFF